Each of the 18 T cell receptor beta chains below was sequenced from the same sample in a study of HIV-infected patients and healthy controls. TCRdb recomputed calls from the 5' RACE reads with MiXCR, one row per CDR3 protein. The profile shows around 67,000 distinct CDR3 sequences, less than 20% of them singletons. Sequenced sample: CD4+ T cells from blood. Receptor source: a human donor in good health.

This clonotype was seen many times. The rearrangement uses TRBV20-1 and TRBJ2-5; perhaps TRBD2 as D (7 bases). Germline-derived CDR1 and CDR2 are DFQATT and SNEGSKA (reference sequence). Between the trimmed V and J ends, which lost 5 bases and 7 bases, there was a span of 20 bases. The CDR3 has 14 amino acids. CDR3 sequence: CSAVKTGGPRTQYF. The CDR3 nucleotides are TGCAGTGCTGTGAAAACGGGGGGCCCAAGGACCCAGTACTTC.

V gene TRBV6-2 or TRBV6-3 combines with J gene TRBJ2-4; TRBD1 is a possible D gene (6 bases). There are 13 residues in the CDR3. Trimming pared 6 bases from V and 9 bases from J, leaving 15 bases between. Germline assignment: CDR1 MNHEY and CDR2 SVGEGT. In nucleotides, the CDR3 is TGTGCCAGCAGGTATGAAAGGGGGAGCATTCAGTACTTC. This encodes CASRYERGSIQYF.

The chain links TRBV12-3 or TRBV12-4 to TRBJ1-5; TRBD1 is a possible D gene (5 bases). Trimming took off 6 bases at V and 3 bases at J, with 12 bases between the two ends. CDR3 size: 14 residues. As DNA, the CDR3 is TGTGCCAGCAGCGGTAGACAGACCAATCAGCCCCAGCATTTT. Protein sequence: CASSGRQTNQPQHF.

At least ten counts were recorded for this clonotype. The chain is built from TRBV20-1 and TRBJ2-1; TRBD1 is a possible D gene (6 bases). V dropped 1 base and J dropped 11 bases, with 18 bases sitting between them. This CDR3 has 14 amino acids. Germline lookup yields CDR1 DFQATT and CDR2 SNEGSKA (reference sequence). CDR3 nucleotide sequence: TGCAGTGCTAGAGGCGGACAGTCCCGTCAAAAGCAGTTCTTC. As protein: CSARGGQSRQKQFF.

This clonotype came up many times. The chain joins TRBV28 to TRBJ2-5; D is unclear. There are 13 residues in the CDR3. The V gene lost 6 bases and the J gene lost 2 bases, with 10 bases spanning the gap. Per germline, CDR1 MDHEN and CDR2 SYDVKM. This chain's CDR3 is CASSLPVQETQYF. The CDR3 DNA reads as TGTGCCAGCAGCCTACCAGTGCAAGAGACCCAGTACTTC.

Many counts were recorded for this clonotype. The V call is TRBV6-4, the J call TRBJ1-6; possible D gene TRBD1, 5 bases. The CDR3 sequence is 14 residues long. Trimming took 3 bases from V and 5 from J, leaving 8 bases between them. The germline gives CDR1 MRHNA, CDR2 SNTAGT. Written as DNA, the CDR3 is TGTGCCAGCAGTGAAGGGGTCCATAATTCACCCCTCCACTTT. It specifies CASSEGVHNSPLHF.

This clonotype was found a few times. This chain links TRBV2 with TRBJ1-5; D gene uncertain. This CDR3 has 13 amino acids. Germline V gene lookup returns CDR1 SNHLY and CDR2 FYNNEI. V was clipped by 7 bases and J by 0 bases, with 7 bases between them. As DNA, the CDR3 is TGTGCCAGCATGCGCGTTAGCAATCAGCCCCAGCATTTT. As protein: CASMRVSNQPQHF.

This clonotype was seen a handful of times. This chain joins TRBV5-6 and TRBJ2-7; no firm D call. With 2 bases removed from V and 2 bases from J, the gap between germline ends came to 17 bases. The CDR3 contains 16 residues. The germline gives CDR1 SGHDT, CDR2 YYEEEE. The CDR3 nucleotides read TGTGCCAGCAGCTTTTTTGGGTTACGGCAGGCCTACGAGCAGTACTTC. Residues: CASSFFGLRQAYEQYF.

This clonotype occurred many times. The V and J genes are TRBV10-3 and TRBJ2-7; 8 bases are shared with TRBD1. This CDR3 is built from 17 residues. Germline trimming cut 0 bases from V and 4 bases from J; bases unmatched to any gene: 11. Germline V gene data show CDR1 as ENHRY and CDR2 as SYGVKD. The CDR3 protein is CAISESTLPGQGYEQYF. CDR3 DNA: TGTGCCATCAGTGAGTCGACGTTACCTGGACAGGGTTACGAGCAGTACTTC.

This clonotype was observed many times. The chain carries TRBV29-1 and TRBJ2-7, with D perhaps matching TRBD1 (6 bases). The CDR3 is 13 amino acids. Germline CDR1 reads SQVTM; CDR2 reads ANQGSEA. V dropped 5 bases and J dropped 2 bases, with 13 bases sitting between them. CDR3 sequence: CSVYIQGPYEQYF. In DNA form, the CDR3 reads TGCAGCGTTTACATACAGGGCCCCTACGAGCAGTACTTC.

This clonotype occurred many times. V and J are TRBV11-2 and TRBJ1-1; D not resolved. CDR1 and CDR2 from the germline V gene are SGHAT and FQNNGV. V was clipped by 1 base and J by 0 bases, with 9 bases between them. CDR3 length equals 15 residues. CDR3 nucleotides: TGTGCCAGCAGCTTAGTAGGGCTGATGAACACTGAAGCTTTCTTT. Translating gives CASSLVGLMNTEAFF.

Here the CDR3 reads CASSLGDSLGGNEQFF. CDR3 coding DNA: TGCGCCAGCAGCTTGGGGGACTCCTTAGGGGGCAATGAGCAGTTCTTC. The chain is built from TRBV5-1 and TRBJ2-1; D might be TRBD1 or TRBD2, each matching 6 bases. The CDR3 runs to 16 residues. Germline CDR1 is SGHRS and CDR2 is YFSETQ. V was trimmed by 0 bases and J by 6 bases, leaving 16 bases between them.

This clonotype was seen repeatedly, ten times or more. DNA for the CDR3: TGTGCCAGCAGTACCCTAGGTCCTAACTATGGCTACACCTTC. As protein: CASSTLGPNYGYTF. This sequence joins TRBV28 and TRBJ1-2, with D hard to call. CDR3 length: 14 residues. The germline V and J ends were trimmed by 5 bases and 0 bases, with 10 bases remaining between them. In germline, CDR1 is MDHEN, CDR2 SYDVKM.

This clonotype was seen many times. The CDR3 here is CASSFLGRNSNQPQHF. CDR3 bases: TGTGCCAGCAGTTTTTTGGGGAGAAATAGCAATCAGCCCCAGCATTTT. The chain is built from TRBV28 and TRBJ1-5; no clear D. Trimming took off 3 bases at V and 0 bases at J, with 12 bases between the two ends. CDR3 length: 16 amino acids. The germline CDR1 and CDR2 sequences are MDHEN and SYDVKM.

In this sample, this clonotype turned up many times. This chain uses TRBV6-5 with TRBJ2-1, with D hard to call. The ends were cut back, 2 bases at V and 9 bases at J, with 11 bases in the middle. Germline V gene data show CDR1 as MNHEY and CDR2 as SVGAGI. The CDR3 runs 13 residues. The CDR3 bases are TGTGCCAGCAGTTACGGCCTCTTCGGTGAGCAGTTCTTC. It specifies CASSYGLFGEQFF.

This clonotype has only a few counts. This rearrangement joins TRBV5-4 to TRBJ1-1; no definite D call. Germline V CDR1 and CDR2: SGHNT, YYREEE (reference sequence). The CDR3 consists of 15 residues. V dropped 4 bases and J dropped 1 base, with 14 bases sitting between them. The CDR3 loop is CASSPSGRSNTEAFF. The DNA for the CDR3 is TGTGCCAGCAGCCCGTCAGGACGGTCGAACACTGAAGCTTTCTTT. The whole variable domain, remainder taken from reference TRBV5-4 and TRBJ1-1, is ETGVTQSPTHLIKTRGQQVTLRCSSQSGHNTVSWYQQALGQGPQFIFQYYREEENGRGNFPPRFSGLQFPNYSSELNVNALELDDSALYLCASSPSGRSNTEAFFGQGTRLTVV.

This clonotype was counted at least ten times. The chain is built from TRBV11-3 and TRBJ1-1, with D uncertain. CDR1 is SGHNT and CDR2 is YENEEA in the germline V gene. The CDR3 sequence is 13 residues long. The V end lost 5 bases, the J end lost 1 base, and 8 bases lay between the germline ends. CDR3 in amino acids: CASSLQPNTEAFF. Here the CDR3 DNA reads TGTGCCAGCAGCCTACAGCCGAACACTGAAGCTTTCTTT.

This clonotype showed up just a few times. The chain employs TRBV29-1 and TRBJ2-1, with no clear D. The germline gives CDR1 SQVTM, CDR2 ANQGSEA. The CDR3 totals 13 residues. With 2 bases removed from V and 15 bases from J, the gap between germline ends came to 20 bases. The CDR3 DNA sequence: TGCAGCGTTGAAATCCAGGTCCAACCGTTTTTGTTCTTC. Protein product: CSVEIQVQPFLFF.